These T cell receptor beta chains were read from a single sample in a study of long-term antiretroviral therapy in people with HIV. Libraries were prepared by immunoSEQ multiplex PCR; TCRdb keeps only in-frame clonotypes and omits some of them. The table records 40,000 to 45,000 clones, roughly 95% of them present only once. The source material was unsorted PBMCs, sampled 3.7 years after starting antiretroviral therapy. Every receptor here comes from a woman in her fifties or sixties with HIV. Each CDR3 is given with its conserved first and last residue. Each record gives: CDR3 length, V gene, D gene, J gene, clone size, CDR3 protein, CDR3 DNA. D genes are given only for firm matches. Where a row states a size, it is once, few, many or the class of an expanded clone; other rows omit it.

12,TRBV10-1,-,TRBJ2-7,-,CASSETYYEQYF,TGCGCCAGCAGTGAGACCTATTACGAGCAGTACTTC
13,TRBV25-1,-,TRBJ1-6,-,CASRGQNNSPLHF,TGTGCCAGCAGAGGACAGAATAATTCACCCCTCCACTTT
14,TRBV19,TRBD1,TRBJ1-1,-,CASTLGQGTTEAFF,TGTGCCAGTACCCTGGGACAGGGGACCACTGAAGCTTTCTTT
15,TRBV5-5,-,TRBJ1-1,-,CASSLGGGGSTEAFF,TGTGCCAGCAGCTTGGGTGGTGGGGGGAGCACTGAAGCTTTCTTT
15,TRBV2,TRBD2,TRBJ2-7,-,CASSLSGGLPHEQYF,TGTGCCAGCAGCCTTAGCGGGGGGCTACCTCACGAGCAGTACTTC
16,TRBV7-9,-,TRBJ1-4,-,CASSLLGRATNEKLFF,TGTGCCAGCAGCTTACTGGGCAGGGCAACTAATGAAAAACTGTTTTTT
13,TRBV11-3,-,TRBJ2-7,few,CASSPGAAYEQYF,TGTGCCAGCAGCCCCGGGGCTGCCTACGAGCAGTACTTC
16,TRBV5-1,TRBD2,TRBJ2-5,-,CASSLGSGGLQETQYF,TGCGCCAGCAGCTTGGGGAGCGGGGGACTTCAAGAGACCCAGTACTTC
14,TRBV11-3,-,TRBJ2-7,once,CASSLTAQSYEQYF,TGTGCCAGCAGCCTTACAGCTCAGTCCTACGAGCAGTACTTC
14,TRBV7-2,-,TRBJ2-7,-,CASSLGTATYEQYF,TGTGCCAGCAGCTTGGGGACGGCTACCTACGAGCAGTACTTC
13,TRBV30,-,TRBJ1-2,-,CAWSVSQNYGYTF,TGTGCCTGGAGTGTAAGTCAGAACTATGGCTACACCTTC
13,TRBV4-3,-,TRBJ1-5,-,CASSQGGGQPQHF,TGCGCCAGCAGCCAAGGGGGGGGTCAGCCCCAGCATTTT
15,TRBV6-5,-,TRBJ1-2,-,CASSYSSGGGYGYTF,TGTGCCAGCAGTTACTCGAGCGGAGGAGGCTATGGCTACACCTTC
14,TRBV13,TRBD1,TRBJ2-1,-,CASSRRTGGGEQFF,TGTGCCAGCAGTCGACGGACAGGGGGAGGGGAGCAGTTCTTC
15,TRBV7-2,-,TRBJ1-4,-,CASSLYEATNEKLFF,TGTGCCAGCAGCTTATACGAAGCAACTAATGAAAAACTGTTTTTT
15,TRBV6-1,-,TRBJ2-7,-,CASSSLGGSSYEQYF,TGTGCCAGCAGCAGCTTGGGGGGCTCTTCCTACGAGCAGTACTTC
15,TRBV7-9,-,TRBJ2-1,-,CASSLGRGGWNEQFF,TGTGCCAGCAGCCTCGGGCGGGGCGGTTGGAATGAGCAGTTCTTC
15,TRBV5-4,TRBD2,TRBJ2-2,-,CASSSLAGYTGELFF,TGTGCCAGCAGCTCACTAGCGGGGTACACCGGGGAGCTGTTTTTT
16,TRBV7-8,-,TRBJ2-2,-,CASSLAWGGHTGELFF,TGTGCCAGCAGCTTAGCGTGGGGGGGCCACACCGGGGAGCTGTTTTTT
12,TRBV7-9,-,TRBJ1-1,-,CASSPSRPEAFF,TGTGCCAGCAGCCCCTCCAGGCCTGAAGCTTTCTTT
13,TRBV10-3,-,TRBJ1-2,-,CAISDLEDYGYTF,TGTGCCATCAGTGATTTGGAAGACTATGGCTACACCTTC
13,TRBV4-3,-,TRBJ2-5,once,CASSQDYRGTQYF,TGCGCCAGCAGCCAAGATTATCGGGGGACCCAGTACTTC
15,TRBV7-9,TRBD1,TRBJ1-5,-,CASSLGTGTYQPQHF,TGTGCCAGCAGCTTAGGGACAGGGACATATCAGCCCCAGCATTTT
14,TRBV19,-,TRBJ1-3,-,CASGGLGGGNTIYF,TGTGCCAGCGGAGGTCTGGGAGGTGGAAACACCATATATTTT
14,TRBV29-1,TRBD1,TRBJ2-3,-,CSVLLQGALDTQYF,TGCAGCGTTCTATTACAGGGGGCATTGGATACGCAGTATTTT
15,TRBV5-5,-,TRBJ2-7,-,CASSLWGPDTYEQYF,TGTGCCAGCAGCTTATGGGGGCCTGATACCTACGAGCAGTACTTC